Below are 5 T cell receptor beta chains sequenced from a single sample in a study of T cell responses to AZD1222 COVID-19 vaccine. The assay was immunoSEQ multiplex PCR, and TCRdb's table has in-frame clones only and misses some. The table has over 45,000 clones, around 92% seen once. This sample comprised peripheral blood, obtained on day 0 of AZD1222 vaccination. The receptor set was obtained from an adult in good health.

The table lists this clone with a count of one. The chain couples TRBV18 to TRBJ1-2; D remains unclear. This CDR3 has 12 residues. Trimming pared 2 bases from V and 6 bases from J, leaving 7 bases between. CDR1 and CDR2 (germline): KGHSH, LQKENI. This chain's CDR3 is CASSPGSDGYTF. For the CDR3, the DNA is TGTGCCAGCTCACCAGGAAGTGATGGCTACACCTTC.

J is TRBJ1-3 and V is TRBV28; tentative D call: TRBD1 (6 bases). V lost 6 bases and J lost 8, with 20 bases in between. The CDR3 sequence is 15 residues long. Germline assignment: CDR1 MDHEN and CDR2 SYDVKM. The CDR3 nucleotides read TGTGCCAGCAGGAATTGGGCCGGACAGTCGGACACCATATATTTT. Amino acid sequence: CASRNWAGQSDTIYF. Based on the CDR3 plus reference TRBV28 and TRBJ1-3, the full variable domain is DVKVTQSSRYLVKRTGEKVFLECVQDMDHENMFWYRQDPGLGLRLIYFSYDVKMKEKGDIPEGYSVSREKKERFSLILESASTNQTSMYLCASRNWAGQSDTIYFGEGSWLTVV.

On this clone itself: The junction departs from germline at one end; a sequencing error may be responsible. The chain combines TRBV3-1 (or the pseudogene TRBV3-2) with TRBJ1-2; the D gene is possibly TRBD1 (6 bases). The length of the CDR3 is 17 residues. Germline V gene data show CDR1 as LGHDT and CDR2 as YNNKEL (reference sequence). The CDR3 coding sequence is TGTGCCAGCAACCAACGGGGGGGCTCGGGTCCTAACTATGGCTACACCTTC. Translating gives CASNQRGGSGPNYGYTF.

In regard to this clone: This CDR3 is also generated by other DNA sequences in the sample. This chain connects TRBV28 to TRBJ1-3; D remains unclear. Trimming left V 6 bases short and J 0 bases short, with 3 bases between. Germline CDR1 reads MDHEN; CDR2 reads SYDVKM. The CDR3 contains 12 residues. CDR3 protein: CASSLSGNTIYF. DNA of the CDR3: TGTGCCAGCAGCCTCTCTGGAAACACCATATATTTT.

The V gene is TRBV19, the J gene TRBJ1-5; 11 bases align to TRBD1. The V gene end was trimmed by 7 bases and the J gene end by 6 bases; junction bases not matched to a gene: 5. The CDR3 contains 14 residues. Per the germline V gene, CDR1 is LNHDA and CDR2 is SQIVND (reference sequence). This CDR3 reads CASIGQGASQPQHF. The DNA for the CDR3 is TGTGCCAGTATTGGACAGGGGGCAAGTCAGCCCCAGCATTTT. The full variable domain, with the rest looked up from reference TRBV19 and TRBJ1-5, is DGGITQSPKYLFRKEGQNVTLSCEQNLNHDAMYWYRQDPGQGLRLIYYSQIVNDFQKGDIAEGYSVSREKKESFPLTVTSAQKNPTAFYLCASIGQGASQPQHFGDGTRLSIL.